The 27 T cell receptor beta chains below were found in one sample sequenced in a study of lymphopenia after photon versus proton radiotherapy. Assay used: immunoSEQ multiplex PCR; TCRdb lists only in-frame clones, some missing. The repertoire includes around 53,000 clones, around 80% of them detected once, and roughly 27% sits in the top ten. Material: peripheral blood, obtained from a patient treated with photon-based radiotherapy. All receptors come from a man in his fifties with gastric cancer.

This clone has a handful of counts. The V call is TRBV13, the J call TRBJ2-7; D ambiguous. Trimming left V 5 bases short and J 0 bases short, with 11 bases between. The CDR3 loop spans 14 amino acids. CDR1 and CDR2 from the germline V gene are PRHDT and FYEKMQ (reference sequence). CDR3 loop: CASSTPGDSYEQYF. CDR3 nucleotide sequence: TGTGCCAGCAGCACCCCAGGAGACTCCTACGAGCAGTACTTC. Drawing the rest from reference TRBV13 and TRBJ2-7, the complete variable domain is AAGVIQSPRHLIKEKRETATLKCYPIPRHDTVYWYQQGPGQDPQFLISFYEKMQSDKGSIPDRFSAQQFSDYHSELNMSSLELGDSALYFCASSTPGDSYEQYFGPGTRLTVT.

This chain connects TRBV12-2 to TRBJ2-2; the D segment call TRBD1 is taken from the table without a DNA check. TRBV12-2 is classified as a pseudogene. CDR3 length equals 17 residues. This CDR3 is CASRLKQGAKVTGELFF. The CDR3 nucleotides read TGTGCAAGTCGCTTAAAACAGGGGGCCAAGGTAACCGGGGAGCTGTTTTTT.

The chain couples TRBV18 to TRBJ1-4; possibly TRBD1 for D (5 bases). The germline V gene has CDR1 KGHSH and CDR2 LQKENI. The CDR3 spans 15 residues. V was cut by 8 bases and J by 8 bases, with 21 bases left in between. The CDR3 sequence: CASTPIRGPEEKLFF. The CDR3 DNA sequence: TGTGCCAGCACCCCAATTCGGGGCCCAGAGGAAAAACTGTTTTTT.

The gene calls are TRBV2 and TRBJ2-1, with D hard to call. The CDR3 contains 15 residues. The germline V gene encodes CDR1 SNHLY and CDR2 FYNNEI. V was cut by 6 bases and J by 0 bases, with 12 bases left in between. In nucleotides, the CDR3 is TGTGCCAGCAGCCCCATTGGCTTCTCCTACAATGAGCAGTTCTTC. Its translation: CASSPIGFSYNEQFF.

The rearrangement uses TRBV5-1 and TRBJ1-2; TRBD1 is a possible D gene (5 bases). Per germline, CDR1 SGHRS and CDR2 YFSETQ. Trimming removed 4 bases from V and 4 bases from J, with 11 bases in between. The CDR3 has 13 residues. DNA of the CDR3: TGCGCCAGCAGCCCCGGGACTACCTATGGCTACACCTTC. It encodes CASSPGTTYGYTF.

The V gene is TRBV19, the J gene TRBJ1-2; D is unclear. The length of the CDR3 is 13 residues. Trimming shortened V by 7 bases and J by 6 bases, and 15 bases separated the two germline ends. Per the germline V gene, CDR1 is LNHDA and CDR2 is SQIVND (reference sequence). The CDR3 reads CASTPSSYHGYTF. Here the CDR3 DNA reads TGTGCCAGTACCCCCAGCTCGTACCATGGCTACACCTTC.

This chain uses TRBV27 with TRBJ2-5, with D unresolved. The DNA end favors TRBJ2-7, so the J call may be wrong. The CDR3 totals 11 residues. Germline V gene sequence: CDR1 MNHEY, CDR2 SMNVEV (reference sequence). CDR3 DNA sequence: TGTGCCAGCAGGAGCTCCTACGAGCAGTACTTC. Protein sequence: CASRSSYEQYF.

The rearrangement uses TRBV18 and TRBJ1-1, with 7 bases fitting TRBD1. Germline V gene lookup returns CDR1 KGHSH and CDR2 LQKENI. CDR3 size: 15 residues. V lost 3 bases and J lost 2; bases outside the gene matches: 6. The CDR3 spells CASSPKGQTNTEAFF. As DNA, the CDR3 is TGTGCCAGCTCACCTAAGGGACAGACCAACACTGAAGCTTTCTTT.

J is TRBJ2-2 and V is TRBV6-5, with 7 bases lining up with TRBD1. Per the germline V gene, CDR1 is MNHEY and CDR2 is SVGAGI. V was clipped by 6 bases and J by 1 base; unmatched bases: 2. This CDR3 comprises 14 residues. CDR3 nucleotides: TGTGCCAGCAGAAGGACAGGGAACACCGGGGAGCTGTTTTTT. The encoded protein is CASRRTGNTGELFF.

The chain links TRBV11-3 to TRBJ2-1; 9 bases map to TRBD1. The CDR3 runs to 17 residues. The germline gives CDR1 SGHNT, CDR2 YENEEA. Unmatched junction bases numbered 6, after V lost 1 base and J lost 2 bases. CDR3 loop: CASSLARGTGPYNEQFF. The CDR3 nucleotides read TGTGCCAGCAGCTTAGCGAGGGGGACAGGGCCCTACAATGAGCAGTTCTTC.

The chain uses TRBV14 and TRBJ2-3, with 14 bases that match TRBD2. The CDR3 is made up of 22 amino acids. V gave up 4 bases and J gave up 0 bases; unmatched junction bases: 18. Germline V gives CDR1 SGHDN, CDR2 FVKESK. As DNA, the CDR3 is TGTGCCAGCAGCCTCGAGGGACTAGCGGGAGCCGTTGGGTACCAAAGCACAGATACGCAGTATTTT. This encodes CASSLEGLAGAVGYQSTDTQYF.

This chain uses TRBV12-5 with TRBJ1-5; D not resolved. Germline lookup yields CDR1 LGHNT and CDR2 FRNRAP. Deletions cut 1 base from V and 1 base from J, with 8 bases between. This CDR3 region has 15 residues. CDR3 amino acids: CASGLAAGSNQPQHF. DNA of the CDR3: TGTGCTAGTGGTTTGGCTGCCGGGAGCAATCAGCCCCAGCATTTT.

The chain employs TRBV9 and TRBJ2-3; 8 positions match TRBD2. Germline V gene sequence: CDR1 SGDLS, CDR2 YYNGEE. The CDR3 runs 19 residues. V shed 3 bases and J 2 bases; nucleotides not matched to a gene: 17. The CDR3 loop reads CASSDEGLAGRLLTDTQYF. CDR3 DNA: TGTGCCAGCAGCGACGAAGGGCTAGCGGGTCGTTTACTCACAGATACGCAGTATTTT.

This clone was observed a handful of times. The chain couples TRBV19 to TRBJ2-3, with 12 bases matching TRBD1. The J segment lost 7 bases and the V segment lost 3 bases, leaving 5 bases of the junction unmatched. Germline V gene sequence: CDR1 LNHDA, CDR2 SQIVND (reference sequence). The CDR3 spans 15 residues. CDR3 amino acids: CASSIGTGGVYTQYF. The DNA of the CDR3 is TGTGCCAGTAGTATCGGGACAGGGGGCGTTTATACGCAGTATTTT.

This chain connects TRBV4-1 to TRBJ2-7, with 7 bases matching TRBD1. Germline trimming cut 2 bases from V and 6 bases from J; bases unmatched to any gene: 7. In germline, CDR1 is MGHRA, CDR2 YSYEKL. This CDR3 is built from 14 residues. CDR3 protein: CASSQPTTGREQYF. The CDR3 DNA sequence: TGCGCCAGCAGCCAACCGACGACAGGGCGCGAGCAGTACTTC.

This chain joins TRBV30 and TRBJ2-7; 11 bases map to TRBD1. This CDR3 is 15 amino acids long. V shed 0 bases, J shed 7 bases, and the junction held 8 bases outside the gene matches. CDR1 and CDR2 from the germline V gene are GTSNPN and SVGIG (reference sequence). CDR3 DNA sequence: TGTGCCTGGAGTGTACGAGGACAGGGGGCGCGGGAGCAGTACTTC. It encodes CAWSVRGQGAREQYF. The full variable domain, completed using reference TRBV30 and TRBJ2-7, is SQTIHQWPATLVQPVGSPLSLECTVEGTSNPNLYWYRQAAGRGLQLLFYSVGIGQISSEVPQNLSASRPQDRQFILSSKKLLLSDSGFYLCAWSVRGQGAREQYFGPGTRLTVT.

This clone has just one count. The rearrangement links TRBV5-1 to TRBJ1-2, with 10 bases matching TRBD1. The CDR3 extends over 17 amino acids. V dropped 0 bases and J dropped 0; count of bases not matched to a gene: 5. Germline CDR1 reads SGHRS; CDR2 reads YFSETQ. The CDR3 DNA follows: TGCGCCAGCAGCTTGGGGACAGGGGGTAATTCTAACTATGGCTACACCTTC. Encoded protein: CASSLGTGGNSNYGYTF.

The chain joins TRBV5-1 to TRBJ2-1; 8 nucleotides match TRBD2. Germline CDR1 SGHRS, CDR2 YFSETQ. The V gene end was trimmed by 4 bases and the J gene end by 8 bases; junction bases not matched to a gene: 5. This CDR3 is 13 amino acids long. CDR3 residues: CASSVGLADEQFF. DNA of the CDR3: TGCGCCAGCAGCGTCGGACTAGCCGATGAGCAGTTCTTC.

The chain has TRBV2 and TRBJ1-5; TRBD1 aligns across 7 bases. In germline, CDR1 is SNHLY, CDR2 FYNNEI. The V gene end was trimmed by 8 bases and the J gene end by 5 bases; junction bases not matched to a gene: 12. The CDR3 length is 15 residues. CDR3 coding DNA: TGTGCCAGCGGACCCACAGGGGATGGCTATCAGCCCCAGCATTTT. Protein sequence: CASGPTGDGYQPQHF. Combining the CDR3 with reference TRBV2 and TRBJ1-5 gives the whole variable domain EPEVTQTPSHQVTQMGQEVILRCVPISNHLYFYWYRQILGQKVEFLVSFYNNEISEKSEIFDDQFSVERPDGSNFTLKIRSTKLEDSAMYFCASGPTGDGYQPQHFGDGTRLSIL.

The rearrangement uses TRBV6-5 and TRBJ2-1; 8 bases match TRBD2. This CDR3 spans 16 amino acids. V gave up 3 bases and J gave up 8 bases; unmatched junction bases: 12. Germline lookup yields CDR1 MNHEY and CDR2 SVGAGI. CDR3 loop: CASSYRREGRSDEQFF. The CDR3 DNA sequence: TGTGCCAGCAGTTATAGACGGGAGGGCCGGTCCGATGAGCAGTTCTTC.

The chain uses TRBV6-5 and TRBJ2-5; TRBD1 aligns across 7 bases. The ends lost 4 bases at V and 1 base at J; junction bases unmatched: 3. CDR3 length: 14 residues. Looked up from germline, CDR1 is MNHEY and CDR2 is SVGAGI. Here the CDR3 DNA reads TGTGCCAGCAGTTCTGACAGGGCCCAAGAGACCCAGTACTTC. Translation gives CASSSDRAQETQYF.

This chain links TRBV28 with TRBJ2-5, with 9 bases matching TRBD1. CDR1 is MDHEN and CDR2 is SYDVKM in the germline V gene. The CDR3 extends over 15 amino acids. V lost 5 bases to trimming and J lost 2 bases; unmatched junction nucleotides: 6. The CDR3 here is CASSRWDREQETQYF. CDR3 nucleotide sequence: TGTGCCAGCAGTAGATGGGACAGGGAACAAGAGACCCAGTACTTC.

This chain joins TRBV11-2 and TRBJ2-5; 9 bases match TRBD2. V was pared by 4 bases and J by 4 bases, with 7 bases of the junction left unmatched. The CDR3 is 15 amino acids. CDR1 is SGHAT and CDR2 is FQNNGV in the germline V gene. The CDR3 region has the DNA TGTGCCAGCAGCTCCGGTGGCGGGAGGGGAGAGACCCAGTACTTC. As protein: CASSSGGGRGETQYF.

With regard to this clone: A read error may account for a junction end that differs from germline. This chain uses TRBV5-5 with TRBJ2-7; 7 nucleotides match TRBD2. Germline assignment: CDR1 SGHKS and CDR2 YYEKEE (reference sequence). CDR3 size: 18 residues. The CDR3 spells CASSHPGGNPGVSNEQYF. The CDR3 bases are TGTGCCAGCAGCCACCCGGGAGGCAACCCGGGGGTCTCCAACGAGCAGTACTTC.

This clone has just one count. The rearrangement joins TRBV7-9 to TRBJ2-2; D possibly corresponds to TRBD2 (6 bases). Germline CDR1 reads SEHNR; CDR2 reads FQNEAQ (reference sequence). The length of the CDR3 is 17 residues. Trimming removed 4 bases from V and 1 base from J, with 16 bases in between. CDR3 nucleotide sequence: TGTGCCAGCAGCTCCCCCATCGGGGGTGGGAACACCGGGGAGCTGTTTTTT. Its protein product is CASSSPIGGGNTGELFF.

This sequence joins TRBV5-1 and TRBJ2-3; no clear D gene. The V and J ends lost 0 bases and 2 bases respectively, with 7 bases between them. CDR1 and CDR2 (germline): SGHRS, YFSETQ. The CDR3 sequence is 14 residues long. The chain's CDR3 is CASSLDAPTDTQYF. CDR3 bases: TGCGCCAGCAGCTTGGACGCGCCCACAGATACGCAGTATTTT.

This clone was observed a single time. The chain employs TRBV19 and TRBJ1-5; weak D call: TRBD1 (6 bases). This CDR3 contains 16 residues. V was shortened by 3 bases and J by 0 bases, with 12 bases between the two germline ends. Germline V gene data show CDR1 as LNHDA and CDR2 as SQIVND (reference sequence). The CDR3 loop reads CASSISGQYSNQPQHF. CDR3 coding DNA: TGTGCCAGTAGTATCTCCGGACAGTATAGCAATCAGCCCCAGCATTTT.